What follows describes a single T cell receptor beta chain. What it binds is unknown. Multiplex touch-down PCR amplified TRB using TRB-A and TRB-B pools in one tube. TCRdb re-called the multiplex PCR reads; every CDR3 protein appears as one record, without DNA. This sample's table has roughly 5,300 distinct CDR3 sequences. TRB was amplified from roughly 0.25 ug of peripheral blood genomic DNA per sample. The data stem from a study of T cell clusters in autoimmune cytopenias. This CDR3 has 11 amino acids. Germline V gene sequence: CDR1 SGHNT, CDR2 YYREEE (reference sequence). General study points: The T cell clusters were defined only in silico, without experimental functional validation. A dominant lymphoma-associated repertoire apparently masked the cluster-lack signature in secondary cytopenia versus chronic lymphocytic leukemia.

These data were also filed under a second study, of T cell repertoires in aging, cancer and after chemotherapy. Per that study: In cancer patients, declining TCR diversity with age involved lost richness and lost evenness. Median generation probability rose over the chemotherapy interval in each cancer cohort, suggesting rebound thymic output.

The clonotype comes from a human donor in good health. The rearrangement joins TRBV5-4 to TRBJ2-5; TCRdb calls TRBD1, which cannot be checked without DNA. Sequencing was performed on peripheral blood. The CDR3 is CASSLAGGLSF.